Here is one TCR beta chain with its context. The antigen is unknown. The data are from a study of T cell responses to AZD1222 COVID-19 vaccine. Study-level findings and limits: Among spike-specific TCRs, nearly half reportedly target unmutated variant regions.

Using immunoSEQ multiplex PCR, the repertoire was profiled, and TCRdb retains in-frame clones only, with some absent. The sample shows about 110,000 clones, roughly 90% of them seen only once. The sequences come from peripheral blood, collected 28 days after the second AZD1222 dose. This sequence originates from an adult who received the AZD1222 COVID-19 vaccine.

CDR3 residues: CASSTTDSLYTF. As DNA, the CDR3 is TGTGCCAGCAGCACAACAGACAGTCTCTACACCTTC. This chain links TRBV5-4 with TRBJ1-2; D is possibly TRBD1 (5 bases). V shed 4 bases and J shed 10 bases, with 14 bases lying between them. The CDR3 sequence is 12 residues long. In germline, CDR1 is SGHNT, CDR2 YYREEE (reference sequence).